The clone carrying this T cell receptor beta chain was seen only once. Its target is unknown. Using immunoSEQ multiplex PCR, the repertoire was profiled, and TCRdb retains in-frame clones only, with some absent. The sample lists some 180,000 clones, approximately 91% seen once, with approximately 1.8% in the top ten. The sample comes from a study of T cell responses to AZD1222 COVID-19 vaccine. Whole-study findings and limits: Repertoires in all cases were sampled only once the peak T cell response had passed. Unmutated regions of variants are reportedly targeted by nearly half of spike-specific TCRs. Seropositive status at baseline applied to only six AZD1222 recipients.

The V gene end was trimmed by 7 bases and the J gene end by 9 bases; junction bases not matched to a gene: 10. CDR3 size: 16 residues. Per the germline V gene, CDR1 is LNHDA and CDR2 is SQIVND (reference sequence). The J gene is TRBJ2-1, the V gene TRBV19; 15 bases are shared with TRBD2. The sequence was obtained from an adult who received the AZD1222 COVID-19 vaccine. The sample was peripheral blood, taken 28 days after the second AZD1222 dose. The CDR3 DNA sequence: TGTGCCAGTACCTGGACTAGCGGGAGGGCCGTGGGTGAGCAGTTCTTC. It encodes CASTWTSGRAVGEQFF.